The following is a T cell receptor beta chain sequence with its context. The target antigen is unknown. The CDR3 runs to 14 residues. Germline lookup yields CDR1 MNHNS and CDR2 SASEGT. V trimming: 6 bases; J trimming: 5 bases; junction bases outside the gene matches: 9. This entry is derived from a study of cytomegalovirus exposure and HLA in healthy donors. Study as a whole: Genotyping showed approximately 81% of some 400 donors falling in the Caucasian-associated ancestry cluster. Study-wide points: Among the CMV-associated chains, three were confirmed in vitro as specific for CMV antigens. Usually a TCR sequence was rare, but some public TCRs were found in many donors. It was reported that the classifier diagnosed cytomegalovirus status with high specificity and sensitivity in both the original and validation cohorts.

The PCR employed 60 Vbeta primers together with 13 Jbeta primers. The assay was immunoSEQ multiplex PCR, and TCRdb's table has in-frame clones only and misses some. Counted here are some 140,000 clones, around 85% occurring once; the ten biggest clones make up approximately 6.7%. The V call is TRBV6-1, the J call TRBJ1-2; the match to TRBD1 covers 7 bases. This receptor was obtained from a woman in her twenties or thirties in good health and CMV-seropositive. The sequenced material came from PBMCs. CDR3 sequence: CASRALTGRYGYTF. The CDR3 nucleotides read TGTGCCAGCAGAGCTCTGACAGGGAGATATGGCTACACCTTC.